This TCR beta chain was identified during a study of cytomegalovirus exposure and HLA in healthy donors. PCR was performed using 60 Vbeta and 13 Jbeta primers. Here immunoSEQ multiplex PCR was the method, and the copy in TCRdb shows in-frame clones only, minus some. The table has under 200,000 clones, around 80% seen once. Germline V gene data show CDR1 as SGHDN and CDR2 as FVKESK. This CDR3 is 15 amino acids long. The sequence was obtained from a male donor in good health and CMV-seropositive. The source material was PBMCs. This sequence joins TRBV14 and TRBJ2-5; D not resolved. The J call is uncertain, as TRBJ2-7 better fits the DNA end. The CDR3 DNA reads as TGTGCCAGCAGCCTAGACACCCTGGGCCTCTACGAGCAGTACTTC. This sequence encodes CASSLDTLGLYEQYF.